The 25 T cell receptor beta chains below come from one sample, sequenced in a study of CD8+CD57+ T cells in acquired aplastic anemia. Sequencing was done on patients that had shown CD8+CD57+ cell expansion by flow cytometry. The template used for profiling TCR beta VDJ and CDR3 was genomic DNA. TCRdb re-analysed the reads in MiXCR, keeping a single row per CDR3 protein. The sample lists 150,000 to 200,000 distinct CDR3 sequences, around 48% occurring once. The sample comprised sorted CD4+, CD8+, or CD8+CD57+ T cells (not recorded which) from PBMCs. Source of these receptors: a human donor with aplastic anemia.

The V and J genes are TRBV9 and TRBJ2-1, with D perhaps given as TRBD1 or TRBD2 (7 bases each). Trimming pared 0 bases from V and 1 base from J, leaving 11 bases between. CDR1 and CDR2 from the germline V gene are SGDLS and YYNGEE. CDR3 length equals 16 residues. Written as DNA, the CDR3 is TGTGCCAGCAGCGTAGCAGGGGGGGATTCCTACAATGAGCAGTTCTTC. It is translated as CASSVAGGDSYNEQFF. Supplemented by reference TRBV9 and TRBJ2-1, the full variable domain reads DSGVTQTPKHLITATGQRVTLRCSPRSGDLSVYWYQQSLDQGLQFLIQYYNGEERAKGNILERFSAQQFPDLHSELNLSSLELGDSALYFCASSVAGGDSYNEQFFGPGTRLTVL.

This clonotype came up many times. V is TRBV5-6 and J is TRBJ1-2; 7 nucleotides match TRBD1. Germline CDR1 SGHDT, CDR2 YYEEEE. The CDR3 totals 13 residues. Losses at the gene ends were 5 bases for V and 4 bases for J; bases not matched to a gene: 5. CDR3 amino acids: CASSPGQTYGYTF. CDR3 nucleotide sequence: TGTGCCAGCAGTCCGGGACAGACCTATGGCTACACCTTC.

V is TRBV29-1 and J is TRBJ2-5, with 9 bases matching TRBD2. J was trimmed by 4 bases and V by 6 bases; bases with no gene match: 9. CDR1 and CDR2 (germline): SQVTM, ANQGSEA. The CDR3 is 14 amino acids. CDR3 in DNA: TGCAGCGTCATGCTAGCGGGGCGGGGAGAGACCCAGTACTTC. This sequence encodes CSVMLAGRGETQYF.

Comment on this clonotype: A junction end diverges from the germline sequence, so it may reflect a read error. This chain joins TRBV18 and TRBJ1-2; a possible D gene is TRBD1 (6 bases). The CDR3 consists of 14 residues. Looked up from germline, CDR1 is KGHSH and CDR2 is LQKENI. The CDR3 DNA reads as TGTGCCAGCTCACCACAGGGGGGAGACTATGGCCACACCTTC. This encodes CASSPQGGDYGHTF.

About this clonotype: A much larger clone sits a single nucleotide away, making a read error possible. The chain has TRBV9 and TRBJ2-7; TRBD2 matches at 7 bases. Germline V gene data show CDR1 as SGDLS and CDR2 as YYNGEE. The V gene end was trimmed by 7 bases and the J gene end by 3 bases; junction bases not matched to a gene: 10. The CDR3 sequence is 14 residues long. Here the CDR3 DNA reads TGTGCCAGCGCCATCGGGCGGGAGAGCTACGAGCAGTACTTC. Its translation: CASAIGRESYEQYF.

This clonotype has ten or more counts. The chain links TRBV7-2 to TRBJ2-5; weak D call: TRBD2 (5 bases). This CDR3 is 16 amino acids long. The germline V and J ends were trimmed by 5 bases and 5 bases, with 21 bases remaining between them. Per germline, CDR1 SGHTA and CDR2 FQGNSA. The CDR3 reads CASSGKAGTRGETQYF. In DNA form, the CDR3 reads TGTGCCAGCAGCGGCAAAGCAGGAACCCGCGGGGAGACCCAGTACTTC.

Regarding this clonotype: Its ends do not fully match the called genes, so a read error is possible. The chain couples TRBV20-1 to TRBJ2-1, with D perhaps TRBD2 (7 bases). The germline V gene encodes CDR1 DFQATT and CDR2 SNEGSKA (reference sequence). The CDR3 consists of 15 residues. DNA for the CDR3: TGCAGTGCTAGAGGAGGGGGGGCTAGGTTCCATGAGCAGCTCTTC. This sequence encodes CSARGGGARFHEQLF.

This chain uses TRBV12-3 or TRBV12-4 with TRBJ1-1, with 7 positions matching TRBD1. The J segment lost 4 bases and the V segment lost 5 bases, leaving 7 bases of the junction unmatched. The length of the CDR3 is 14 residues. In nucleotides, the CDR3 is TGTGCCAGCAGTCCCCAGGGGGTGGGCACTGAAGCTTTCTTT. Its protein is CASSPQGVGTEAFF.

The gene calls are TRBV4-1 and TRBJ2-3; TRBD2 matches at 8 bases. Unmatched junction bases numbered 14, after V lost 3 bases and J lost 3 bases. Germline V gives CDR1 MGHRA, CDR2 YSYEKL. The CDR3 has 18 amino acids. CDR3: CASSQDPSPGGKTDTQYF. The CDR3, as DNA: TGCGCCAGCAGCCAGGACCCCTCTCCGGGGGGGAAGACAGATACGCAGTATTTT.

This clonotype was seen ten or more times. The rearrangement uses TRBV12-3 or TRBV12-4 and TRBJ2-4; 10 bases are a match to TRBD1. V dropped 6 bases and J dropped 8; count of bases not matched to a gene: 16. This CDR3 is 17 amino acids long. CDR3 sequence reads: CASSLDRGRTRRDIQYF. The DNA of the CDR3 is TGTGCCAGCAGCCTAGACAGGGGGCGTACTCGCCGAGACATTCAGTACTTC.

This clonotype was counted ten times or more. The V call is TRBV27, the J call TRBJ1-6; no firm D call. CDR1 is MNHEY, CDR2 SMNVEV, per germline (reference sequence). The CDR3 has 15 residues. V dropped 2 bases and J dropped 5 bases, with 10 bases sitting between them. The CDR3 loop reads CASSLMVSHNSPLHF. CDR3 DNA sequence: TGTGCCAGCAGTTTAATGGTTTCTCATAATTCACCCCTCCACTTT.

This clonotype has only a few counts. CDR3 residues: CASSAIGGSFANTGELFF. CDR3 sequence (DNA): TGTGCCAGCAGTGCCATCGGCGGGTCATTCGCGAACACCGGGGAGCTGTTTTTT. This rearrangement joins TRBV6-1 to TRBJ2-2, with D tentatively TRBD2 (5 bases). The CDR3 contains 18 residues. Between the trimmed V and J ends, which lost 4 bases and 0 bases, there was a span of 18 bases. Per germline, CDR1 MNHNS and CDR2 SASEGT.

Only a few counts were recorded for this clonotype. The CDR3 reads CASSGDGRVSPLHF. Written as DNA, the CDR3 is TGTGCCAGCAGCGGCGACGGTCGCGTTTCACCCCTCCACTTT. The chain couples TRBV7-9 to TRBJ1-6; unclear D gene. The CDR3 consists of 14 residues. V was trimmed by 5 bases and J by 9 bases, leaving 14 bases between them. Germline V lookup: CDR1 SEHNR, CDR2 FQNEAQ (reference sequence).

In this sample, this clonotype turned up many times. The rearrangement joins TRBV2 to TRBJ2-5, with D possibly being TRBD1 or TRBD2 (5 bases each). Between the trimmed V and J ends, which lost 8 bases and 5 bases, there was a span of 15 bases. Germline CDR1 SNHLY, CDR2 FYNNEI. This CDR3 comprises 13 residues. The CDR3 DNA is TGTGCCAGCGGGCGTGAGGGGATGGAGACCCAGTACTTC. This codes for CASGREGMETQYF.

This clonotype was counted between two and nine times. This sequence joins TRBV29-1 and TRBJ1-2; D remains ambiguous. Looked up from germline, CDR1 is SQVTM and CDR2 is ANQGSEA. The ends were cut back, 3 bases at V and 1 base at J, with 9 bases in the middle. The CDR3 is 13 amino acids. CDR3 in DNA: TGCAGCGTTGACGGGCTAGGTAACTATGGCTACACCTTC. It codes for CSVDGLGNYGYTF.

Many counts were recorded for this clonotype. This chain joins TRBV2 and TRBJ1-5; D ambiguous. Germline V gene sequence: CDR1 SNHLY, CDR2 FYNNEI. Trimming took 0 bases from V and 6 from J, leaving 6 bases between them. This CDR3 has 13 amino acids. The CDR3: CASSEAWSQPQHF. The CDR3 DNA is TGTGCCAGCAGTGAAGCGTGGAGTCAGCCCCAGCATTTT. The entire variable domain, with the rest obtained from reference TRBV2 and TRBJ1-5, is as follows: EPEVTQTPSHQVTQMGQEVILRCVPISNHLYFYWYRQILGQKVEFLVSFYNNEISEKSEIFDDQFSVERPDGSNFTLKIRSTKLEDSAMYFCASSEAWSQPQHFGDGTRLSIL.

This clonotype was counted ten times or more. The V call is TRBV19, the J call TRBJ2-3, with 9 bases that match TRBD2. The CDR3 length is 15 residues. J lost 2 bases, V lost 5 bases, and 5 bases had no gene match. Germline CDR1 reads LNHDA; CDR2 reads SQIVND (reference sequence). CDR3 sequence: CASSASSGATDTQYF. The CDR3 DNA is TGTGCCAGTAGTGCCTCTAGCGGGGCCACAGATACGCAGTATTTT.

In its sample, this clonotype was seen many times. DNA of the CDR3: TGTGCCAGCTCACCAGGGGGCACCGATAATTCACCCCTCCACTTT. This codes for CASSPGGTDNSPLHF. The V and J genes are TRBV18 and TRBJ1-6; tentative D call: TRBD1 (6 bases). CDR3 length equals 15 residues. V lost 2 bases and J lost 5, with 10 bases in between. Looked up from germline, CDR1 is KGHSH and CDR2 is LQKENI.

V usage is TRBV18 and J usage is TRBJ2-1; TRBD2 matches 11 bases. The CDR3 consists of 15 residues. Germline V gene lookup returns CDR1 KGHSH and CDR2 LQKENI. V was pared by 6 bases and J by 9 bases, with 10 bases of the junction left unmatched. CDR3 loop: CASSTTSGVTFEQFF. CDR3 bases: TGTGCCAGCTCCACGACTAGCGGGGTGACGTTTGAGCAGTTCTTC. Complete variable domain (other parts from reference TRBV18 and TRBJ2-1): NAGVMQNPRHLVRRRGQEARLRCSPMKGHSHVYWYRQLPEEGLKFMVYLQKENIIDESGMPKERFSAEFPKEGPSILRIQQVVRGDSAAYFCASSTTSGVTFEQFFGPGTRLTVL.

Many counts were recorded for this clonotype. This chain links TRBV10-3 with TRBJ1-2; 7 nucleotides align to TRBD1. J lost 2 bases, V lost 2 bases, and 5 bases had no gene match. The CDR3 spans 15 residues. CDR1 is ENHRY, CDR2 SYGVKD, per germline. This CDR3 reads CAISETVQGNYGYTF. Here the CDR3 DNA reads TGTGCCATCAGTGAGACAGTACAGGGGAACTATGGCTACACCTTC.

Ten or more counts support this clonotype. The rearrangement joins TRBV6-1 to TRBJ2-5; D is uncertain. Germline V gene data show CDR1 as MNHNS and CDR2 as SASEGT. The CDR3 consists of 10 residues. The V end lost 10 bases, the J end lost 5 bases, and 8 bases lay between the germline ends. The CDR3 protein is CATSRETQYF. CDR3 in DNA: TGTGCCACAAGTAGGGAGACCCAGTACTTC.

This clonotype was detected ten times or more. The CDR3, as DNA: TGTGCCAGCAGTAAAGTCAGGGGAACCTACGAGCAGTACTTC. Protein sequence: CASSKVRGTYEQYF. The chain is built from TRBV6-1 and TRBJ2-7, with a tentative D call TRBD1 (6 bases). Trimming pared 5 bases from V and 2 bases from J, leaving 13 bases between. CDR1 and CDR2 (germline): MNHNS, SASEGT. This CDR3 has 14 amino acids.

The chain recombines TRBV18 with TRBJ1-1; 7 bases match TRBD1. Trimming cost V 2 bases and J 6 bases; bases outside gene matches: 3. This CDR3 contains 13 residues. Germline values: CDR1 KGHSH, CDR2 LQKENI. The CDR3, as DNA: TGTGCCAGCTCACCAAAACAGGGGTCTGAAGCTTTCTTT. Translation: CASSPKQGSEAFF.

The V and J genes are TRBV19 and TRBJ1-2, with TRBD1 matching 8 bases. J lost 8 bases, V lost 6 bases, and 8 bases had no gene match. Germline CDR1 and CDR2: LNHDA and SQIVND (reference sequence). The CDR3 has 13 amino acids. The CDR3 DNA follows: TGTGCCAGTAGGAAGACAGGGGTCGGGGGCTACACCTTC. Translation gives CASRKTGVGGYTF.

The chain is built from TRBV11-1 and TRBJ2-3; TRBD1 aligns across 9 bases. The CDR3 extends over 15 amino acids. V lost 8 bases to trimming and J lost 12 bases; unmatched junction nucleotides: 18. The germline V gene encodes CDR1 SGHAT and CDR2 FQDESV (reference sequence). CDR3 DNA sequence: TGTGCCAGCCAGGGGCTAACAGGGGGCGCGGGTACACAGTATTTT. It translates to CASQGLTGGAGTQYF.